What follows are 20 T cell receptor beta chains derived from one specimen sequenced in a study of blood T cell repertoires in COVID-19. The table came from immunoSEQ multiplex PCR; TCRdb's copy has only in-frame clones and leaves some out. The data contain about 210,000 clones, 75% to 90% of them singletons. The material sequenced was peripheral blood. The origin of the receptors is a man aged 55 to 70 with acute or convalescent COVID-19.

The rearrangement links TRBV5-4 to TRBJ2-1, with 9 positions matching TRBD2. V lost 4 bases, J lost 6 bases, and 11 bases stayed unmatched. This CDR3 has 16 amino acids. Germline V gene sequence: CDR1 SGHNT, CDR2 YYREEE (reference sequence). The CDR3 region has the DNA TGTGCCAGCAGCCCGGGACTAGCCCTCCTCGTCAATGAGCAGTTCTTC. Amino acid sequence: CASSPGLALLVNEQFF.

V is TRBV27 and J is TRBJ1-6, with D unclear. Germline CDR1 reads MNHEY; CDR2 reads SMNVEV (reference sequence). V lost 2 bases and J 9 bases, leaving 14 bases between the germline ends. CDR3 length: 15 amino acids. CDR3 sequence reads: CASSLISGRFSPLHF. The CDR3 DNA sequence: TGTGCCAGCAGTTTAATATCGGGGAGGTTTTCACCCCTCCACTTT.

This clone was seen a few times. CDR3 nucleotides: TGCGCCAGCAGCCAAGGGGGGGGAAACCAAGAGACCCAGTACTTC. Translation: CASSQGGGNQETQYF. This chain uses TRBV4-1 with TRBJ2-5, with 7 positions matching TRBD2. Germline CDR1 is MGHRA and CDR2 is YSYEKL. The CDR3 is made up of 15 amino acids. V lost 1 base, J lost 0 bases, and 2 bases stayed unmatched.

The rearrangement joins TRBV7-2 to TRBJ2-1, with 12 bases matching TRBD2. Germline CDR1 SGHTA, CDR2 FQGNSA. This CDR3 has 16 amino acids. With V trimmed by 1 base and J by 4 bases, 2 bases remained unmatched. In nucleotides, the CDR3 is TGTGCCAGCAGCTTAGACGGACTAGCGGGGTACAATGAGCAGTTCTTC. Its protein is CASSLDGLAGYNEQFF.

V usage is TRBV2 and J usage is TRBJ2-7, with D perhaps matching TRBD2 (5 bases). The CDR3 spans 13 residues. Germline-derived CDR1 and CDR2 are SNHLY and FYNNEI. Between the trimmed V and J ends, which lost 8 bases and 2 bases, there was a span of 13 bases. The CDR3 DNA reads as TGTGCCAGCGGAGGTACAGTCACCTACGAGCAGTACTTC. Its translation is CASGGTVTYEQYF.

This sequence joins TRBV6-5 and TRBJ2-5, with 11 bases lining up with TRBD2. The CDR3 length is 15 residues. Germline CDR1 MNHEY, CDR2 SVGAGI. The ends lost 11 bases at V and 5 bases at J; junction bases unmatched: 13. As DNA, the CDR3 is TGTGCCTCTACCACCCAGACTAGCGGGGCTGAGACCCAGTACTTC. Amino acids: CASTTQTSGAETQYF.

The CDR3 region has the DNA TGTGCCTGGATGGGCAGCGGAATTAACACTGAAGCTTTCTTT. Translation: CAWMGSGINTEAFF. This chain uses TRBV30 with TRBJ1-1; no reliable D call. The CDR3 sequence is 14 residues long. Germline lookup yields CDR1 GTSNPN and CDR2 SVGIG (reference sequence). With 4 bases removed from V and 2 bases from J, the gap between germline ends came to 14 bases.

To note about this clone: Other DNA sequences of this sample code for an identical CDR3. This chain uses TRBV15 with TRBJ1-6; D not certain. The CDR3 is 13 residues long. Deletions cut 0 bases from V and 7 bases from J, with 4 bases between. Germline loops: CDR1 LNHNV, CDR2 YYDKDF (reference sequence). CDR3 region: CATSRDSNSPLHF. In DNA form, the CDR3 reads TGTGCCACCAGCAGAGATAGCAATTCACCCCTCCACTTT.

This chain links TRBV4-3 with TRBJ1-2, with 7 bases lining up with TRBD1. The CDR3 contains 17 residues. J was trimmed by 4 bases and V by 2 bases; bases with no gene match: 13. Germline CDR1 is LGHNA and CDR2 is YSLEER. The CDR3 coding sequence is TGCGCCAGCAGCCAATCAGGGGGGACAGAATCCTTCTATGGCTACACCTTC. It is translated as CASSQSGGTESFYGYTF.

Note on this clone: Being one base from a much bigger clone, this may be a read error. The chain uses TRBV6-5 and TRBJ2-6; 7 bases match TRBD1. In germline, CDR1 is MNHEY, CDR2 SVGAGI. The CDR3 totals 15 residues. J lost 0 bases, V lost 6 bases, and 2 bases had no gene match. The CDR3 coding sequence is TGTGCCAGCAGACCAGGGGGCTCTGGGGCCAACGTCCTGACTTTC. Its protein is CASRPGGSGANVLTF.

The chain couples TRBV24-1 to TRBJ2-1, with 8 nucleotides matching TRBD2. Unmatched junction bases numbered 7, after V lost 4 bases and J lost 9 bases. The CDR3 loop spans 14 amino acids. Per germline, CDR1 KGHDR and CDR2 SFDVKD. For the CDR3, the DNA is TGTGCCACCAGTGACCCCGGGACTAGAGGTGAGCAGTTCTTC. This gives the protein CATSDPGTRGEQFF.

V is TRBV9 and J is TRBJ2-1, with D possibly being TRBD2 (5 bases). The germline CDR1 and CDR2 sequences are SGDLS and YYNGEE. Trimming removed 2 bases at V and 9 bases at J, with 9 bases between. The CDR3 runs to 12 residues. CDR3 sequence: CASSVKSGEQFF. The CDR3 DNA reads as TGTGCCAGCAGCGTTAAGAGCGGTGAGCAGTTCTTC.

This rearrangement joins TRBV7-2 to TRBJ2-1, with 8 nucleotides matching TRBD2. V trimming: 2 bases; J trimming: 7 bases; junction bases outside the gene matches: 10. The CDR3 is 16 residues long. The germline CDR1 and CDR2 sequences are SGHTA and FQGNSA. Here the CDR3 DNA reads TGTGCCAGCAGCTTACGGCGGGGGGACGTGTGGAATGAGCAGTTCTTC. Its protein is CASSLRRGDVWNEQFF.

V is TRBV2 and J is TRBJ1-4; D gene ambiguous. V gave up 6 bases and J gave up 8 bases, with 7 bases separating them. Germline V gene data show CDR1 as SNHLY and CDR2 as FYNNEI. The CDR3 spans 11 residues. CDR3 sequence reads: CASRPEEKLFF. Here the CDR3 DNA reads TGTGCCAGCAGGCCGGAGGAAAAACTGTTTTTT.

The chain carries TRBV10-3 and TRBJ1-3; no clear D gene. The V end lost 6 bases, the J end lost 3 bases, and 12 bases lay between the germline ends. The CDR3 is 14 residues long. CDR1 and CDR2 from the germline V gene are ENHRY and SYGVKD. For the CDR3, the DNA is TGTGCCATCAGGCCCTCCAGTGGTGGAAACACCATATATTTT. Protein sequence: CAIRPSSGGNTIYF.

The chain employs TRBV5-1 and TRBJ2-1; 13 bases agree with TRBD2. The CDR3 contains 16 residues. Germline lookup yields CDR1 SGHRS and CDR2 YFSETQ. V was clipped by 3 bases and J by 5 bases; unmatched bases: 5. In nucleotides, the CDR3 is TGCGCCAGCAGCTCCTGGACTAGCGGGAGCCACAATGAGCAGTTCTTC. Protein sequence: CASSSWTSGSHNEQFF. Combining the CDR3 with reference TRBV5-1 and TRBJ2-1 gives the whole variable domain KAGVTQTPRYLIKTRGQQVTLSCSPISGHRSVSWYQQTPGQGLQFLFEYFSETQRNKGNFPGRFSGRQFSNSRSEMNVSTLELGDSALYLCASSSWTSGSHNEQFFGPGTRLTVL.

The chain employs TRBV6-5 and TRBJ1-1, with D possibly matching TRBD1 (6 bases). Looked up from germline, CDR1 is MNHEY and CDR2 is SVGAGI. Trimming removed 10 bases at V and 1 base at J, with 13 bases between. The CDR3 runs 13 residues. CDR3 in amino acids: CANQGKGNTEAFF. The CDR3 DNA follows: TGTGCCAACCAGGGGAAGGGGAACACTGAAGCTTTCTTT.

This clone was picked up one time. This chain connects TRBV2 to TRBJ2-1, with 9 bases fitting TRBD2. The trim removed 6 bases at V and 4 bases at J, leaving 7 bases unmatched. Germline V gene sequence: CDR1 SNHLY, CDR2 FYNNEI. This CDR3 has 15 amino acids. CDR3 residues: CASSSGLALYNEQFF. The CDR3 DNA reads as TGTGCCAGCAGCTCTGGACTAGCGCTTTACAATGAGCAGTTCTTC.

V gene TRBV5-1 combines with J gene TRBJ1-1; 11 bases map to TRBD1. The length of the CDR3 is 16 residues. The germline V gene encodes CDR1 SGHRS and CDR2 YFSETQ. V was pared by 4 bases and J by 0 bases, with 5 bases of the junction left unmatched. The CDR3 spells CASSPGTGGVNTEAFF. CDR3 nucleotides: TGCGCCAGCAGCCCCGGGACAGGGGGGGTGAACACTGAAGCTTTCTTT. The entire variable domain, with the rest obtained from reference TRBV5-1 and TRBJ1-1, is as follows: KAGVTQTPRYLIKTRGQQVTLSCSPISGHRSVSWYQQTPGQGLQFLFEYFSETQRNKGNFPGRFSGRQFSNSRSEMNVSTLELGDSALYLCASSPGTGGVNTEAFFGQGTRLTVV.

This clone was seen more than once but under ten times. The chain employs TRBV11-2 and TRBJ2-7; the D gene is possibly TRBD2 (5 bases). CDR1 and CDR2 (germline): SGHAT, FQNNGV. CDR3 length equals 15 residues. Trimming stripped 5 bases from V and 0 bases from J, with 14 bases between. CDR3 nucleotide sequence: TGTGCCAGCAGCCCGAGACCGGGATACTCCTACGAGCAGTACTTC. This sequence encodes CASSPRPGYSYEQYF.